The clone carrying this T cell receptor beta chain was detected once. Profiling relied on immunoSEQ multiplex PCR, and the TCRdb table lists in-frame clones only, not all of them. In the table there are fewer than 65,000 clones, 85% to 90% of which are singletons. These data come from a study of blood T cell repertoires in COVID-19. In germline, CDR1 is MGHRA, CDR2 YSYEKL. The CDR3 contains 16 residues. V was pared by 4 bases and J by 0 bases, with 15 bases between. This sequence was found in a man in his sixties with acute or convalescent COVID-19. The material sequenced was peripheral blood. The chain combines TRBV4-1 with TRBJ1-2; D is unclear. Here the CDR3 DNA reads TGCGCCAGCAGCCCCACTGTGGCGGCTACTAACTATGGCTACACCTTC. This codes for CASSPTVAATNYGYTF.